This section outlines one T cell receptor beta chain sequence together with its context. This sample is part of a study of cytomegalovirus exposure and HLA in healthy donors. PCR amplification relied on 60 Vbeta primers (plus 13 Jbeta primers). Assay used: immunoSEQ multiplex PCR; TCRdb lists only in-frame clones, some missing. The sample lists 150,000 to 250,000 clones, less than 85% occurring once. Germline trimming cut 3 bases from V and 10 bases from J; bases unmatched to any gene: 10. CDR3 length equals 15 residues. Germline values: CDR1 MGHDK, CDR2 SYGVNS. The sample taken for sequencing was PBMCs. V and J are TRBV25-1 and TRBJ2-1, with 9 nucleotides matching TRBD2. This clonotype originated in a girl under 18 in good health and CMV-seropositive. Here the CDR3 reads CASSDTLRGGLEQFF. Here the CDR3 DNA reads TGTGCCAGCAGTGATACGTTGCGGGGGGGCTTGGAGCAGTTCTTC.